Each of the 25 T cell receptor beta chains below was sequenced from the same sample in a study of shared clonotypes between healthy human individuals. Clones were read by immunoSEQ multiplex PCR, and TCRdb kept only the in-frame ones, dropping some. The sample shows about 1.1 million clones, roughly 77% of them seen only once. The sequencing sample was made of memory CD4+ T cells from PBMCs. The sample's subset: CD45RA-negative fraction. The source of these receptors is a man between 18 and 35 years old in good health. Some clones in this sample may be carry-over from other donors' samples.

The V call is TRBV28, the J call TRBJ1-3, with D uncertain. There are 15 residues in the CDR3. Germline V gene lookup returns CDR1 MDHEN and CDR2 SYDVKM. With 7 bases removed from V and 0 bases from J, the gap between germline ends came to 13 bases. The CDR3 is CASILRGISGNTIYF. The CDR3 bases are TGTGCCAGCATTTTGCGAGGGATCTCTGGAAACACCATATATTTT.

The chain couples TRBV9 to TRBJ2-7, with 9 bases that match TRBD1. The V and J ends lost 1 base and 6 bases, in that order; junction bases with no gene match: 5. CDR1 is SGDLS and CDR2 is YYNGEE in the germline V gene. The length of the CDR3 is 14 residues. The DNA of the CDR3 is TGTGCCAGCAGCGTATCAGGACAGGGGAGCGAGCAGTACTTC. Residues: CASSVSGQGSEQYF.

This clone was counted a single time. V usage is TRBV12-5 and J usage is TRBJ2-3; TRBD1 matches at 7 bases. The CDR3 consists of 13 residues. Germline V gene data show CDR1 as LGHNT and CDR2 as FRNRAP. The J segment lost 1 base and the V segment lost 6 bases, leaving 1 base of the junction unmatched. CDR3 sequence (DNA): TGTGCTAGTGGGGACAGGCGCACAGATACGCAGTATTTT. Protein product: CASGDRRTDTQYF.

This clone was picked up a small number of times. V is TRBV7-2 and J is TRBJ2-2; tentative D call: TRBD1 (5 bases). Between the trimmed V and J ends, which lost 2 bases and 4 bases, there was a span of 8 bases. Germline CDR1 reads SGHTA; CDR2 reads FQGNSA. CDR3 length: 14 residues. Here the CDR3 DNA reads TGTGCCAGCAGCTTATTTGGGGCCACCGGGGAGCTGTTTTTT. Translation gives CASSLFGATGELFF. Full variable domain (missing parts from reference TRBV7-2 and TRBJ2-2): GAGVSQSPSNKVTEKGKDVELRCDPISGHTALYWYRQSLGQGLEFLIYFQGNSAPDKSGLPSDRFSAERTGGSVSTLTIQRTQQEDSAVYLCASSLFGATGELFFGEGSRLTVL.

The rearrangement joins TRBV28 to TRBJ1-2; D gene uncertain. The CDR3 extends over 15 amino acids. The germline V and J ends were trimmed by 1 base and 2 bases, with 11 bases remaining between them. Germline CDR1 MDHEN, CDR2 SYDVKM. The chain's CDR3 is CASSLYLQYNYGYTF. The CDR3, as DNA: TGTGCCAGCAGTTTATATCTACAGTACAACTATGGCTACACCTTC.

This clone was found once. The chain carries TRBV6-1 and TRBJ1-1, with unresolved D. The CDR3 contains 15 residues. V shed 2 bases and J shed 1 base, with 11 bases lying between them. The germline V gene has CDR1 MNHNS and CDR2 SASEGT. The CDR3 DNA is TGTGCCAGCAGTGAAAACCAGTACTCGAACACTGAAGCTTTCTTT. It codes for CASSENQYSNTEAFF.

The J gene is TRBJ1-2, the V gene TRBV6-1; 7 nucleotides agree with TRBD1. V shed 5 bases and J 4 bases; nucleotides not matched to a gene: 4. Germline values: CDR1 MNHNS, CDR2 SASEGT. The length of the CDR3 is 13 residues. CDR3 loop: CASSTGQTYGYTF. For the CDR3, the DNA is TGTGCCAGCAGTACGGGACAGACCTATGGCTACACCTTC.

The CDR3 is CASSPGLSSTGELFF. The CDR3 bases are TGCGCCAGCAGCCCGGGACTGTCGAGCACCGGGGAGCTGTTTTTT. The chain joins TRBV5-1 to TRBJ2-2; D may be TRBD2 (6 bases). V was pared by 4 bases and J by 4 bases, with 14 bases between. Germline CDR1 reads SGHRS; CDR2 reads YFSETQ. CDR3 length equals 15 residues.

This clone came up once. The chain recombines TRBV6-1 with TRBJ1-3, with D uncertain. This CDR3 region has 14 residues. The V gene lost 4 bases and the J gene lost 0 bases, with 7 bases spanning the gap. Germline V gives CDR1 MNHNS, CDR2 SASEGT. The CDR3 DNA sequence: TGTGCCAGCAGTGTCGGTTTCTCTGGAAACACCATATATTTT. Amino acid sequence: CASSVGFSGNTIYF.

The chain joins TRBV4-2 to TRBJ2-7, with D tentatively TRBD2 (5 bases). V shed 0 bases and J shed 0 bases, with 15 bases lying between them. The CDR3 has 17 amino acids. Germline loops: CDR1 LGHNA, CDR2 YNFKEQ. The CDR3 DNA is TGTGCCAGCAGCCAAGATGTCGGCGGGTACTTCTCCTACGAGCAGTACTTC. It translates to CASSQDVGGYFSYEQYF.

This clone occurred a few times. The chain combines TRBV5-1 with TRBJ1-1; D gene uncertain. The CDR3 runs to 14 residues. CDR1 SGHRS and CDR2 YFSETQ come from the germline V gene. V dropped 6 bases and J dropped 7 bases, with 19 bases sitting between them. Written as DNA, the CDR3 is TGCGCCAGCAAGGACGTGGACGGCCCCGGTGAAGCTTTCTTT. Residues: CASKDVDGPGEAFF.

This chain joins TRBV19 and TRBJ1-2, with TRBD1 matching over 7 bases. The germline V gene has CDR1 LNHDA and CDR2 SQIVND (reference sequence). The CDR3 covers 16 residues. V dropped 5 bases and J dropped 7; count of bases not matched to a gene: 16. CDR3 coding DNA: TGTGCCAGTAGTCCAGCGGGGACAGCAATCCTATCTGGCTACACCTTC. This codes for CASSPAGTAILSGYTF.

V usage is TRBV7-9 and J usage is TRBJ1-5; D not certain. The CDR3 extends over 13 amino acids. The germline CDR1 and CDR2 sequences are SEHNR and FQNEAQ (reference sequence). Trimming cost V 3 bases and J 9 bases, with 12 bases left between them. DNA of the CDR3: TGTGCCAGCAGCTTTTCGGCTCTACGGCCCCAGCATTTT. This codes for CASSFSALRPQHF.

The chain employs TRBV27 and TRBJ1-1, with a possible D match to TRBD1 (6 bases). From germline, CDR1 is MNHEY and CDR2 SMNVEV (reference sequence). V lost 7 bases and J 0 bases, leaving 15 bases between the germline ends. This CDR3 is built from 15 residues. In DNA form, the CDR3 reads TGTGCCAGCACCAAAAAGGGGGGGATGAACACTGAAGCTTTCTTT. Amino acid sequence: CASTKKGGMNTEAFF.

The V and J genes are TRBV7-2 and TRBJ2-3; the D call may be TRBD1 or TRBD2 (6 bases each). The ends were cut back, 9 bases at V and 5 bases at J, with 21 bases in the middle. Germline lookup yields CDR1 SGHTA and CDR2 FQGNSA. The CDR3 is 15 residues long. CDR3 region: CASKQGGASGDTQYF. In DNA, the CDR3 is TGTGCCAGTAAACAGGGAGGCGCGTCAGGAGATACGCAGTATTTT. Together with reference TRBV7-2 and TRBJ2-3, the CDR3 gives the full variable domain: GAGVSQSPSNKVTEKGKDVELRCDPISGHTALYWYRQSLGQGLEFLIYFQGNSAPDKSGLPSDRFSAERTGGSVSTLTIQRTQQEDSAVYLCASKQGGASGDTQYFGPGTRLTVL.

This chain connects TRBV2 to TRBJ2-4; D possibly matches TRBD1 or TRBD2 (6 bases each). The germline V gene encodes CDR1 SNHLY and CDR2 FYNNEI. With 6 bases removed from V and 7 bases from J, the gap between germline ends came to 13 bases. The CDR3 spans 13 residues. The CDR3, as DNA: TGTGCCAGCAGAAAACAGGGACTGAACATTCAGTACTTC. This codes for CASRKQGLNIQYF. The full variable domain, rest sourced from reference TRBV2 and TRBJ2-4, is EPEVTQTPSHQVTQMGQEVILRCVPISNHLYFYWYRQILGQKVEFLVSFYNNEISEKSEIFDDQFSVERPDGSNFTLKIRSTKLEDSAMYFCASRKQGLNIQYFGAGTRLSVL.

The chain links TRBV5-1 to TRBJ2-7, with 13 bases aligning to TRBD2. Trimming cost V 2 bases and J 5 bases; bases outside gene matches: 7. The V gene's germline CDR1 is SGHRS and CDR2 YFSETQ. The CDR3 extends over 16 amino acids. The CDR3 bases are TGCGCCAGCAGCTTCCCGACTAGCGGGAGGAACAACGAGCAGTACTTC. It is translated as CASSFPTSGRNNEQYF.

This chain connects TRBV5-1 to TRBJ2-3; D remains ambiguous. The CDR3 covers 14 residues. Trimming took off 1 base at V and 6 bases at J, with 12 bases between the two ends. The germline gives CDR1 SGHRS, CDR2 YFSETQ. Here the CDR3 DNA reads TGCGCCAGCAGCTTGAATTCATTCTGGGATACGCAGTATTTT. Translated: CASSLNSFWDTQYF.

Comments on this clone: Other DNA sequences in the same sample also yield this CDR3. The chain recombines TRBV30 with TRBJ2-3; TRBD1 matches 8 bases. The V gene's germline CDR1 is GTSNPN and CDR2 SVGIG (reference sequence). V gave up 7 bases and J gave up 2 bases; unmatched junction bases: 5. The length of the CDR3 is 13 residues. Here the CDR3 reads CASDRGLTDTQYF. CDR3 sequence (DNA): TGTGCCTCAGACAGGGGCCTCACAGATACGCAGTATTTT.

The J gene is TRBJ1-5, the V gene TRBV7-8; D possibly corresponds to TRBD1 (6 bases). The V and J ends lost 5 bases and 2 bases respectively, with 13 bases between them. The CDR3 sequence is 15 residues long. Looked up from germline, CDR1 is SGHVS and CDR2 is FQNEAQ. The CDR3, as DNA: TGTGCCAGCAGCACACAGGGCAGGGGCAATCAGCCCCAGCATTTT. It is translated as CASSTQGRGNQPQHF.

The V and J genes are TRBV2 and TRBJ1-5; D not resolved. V lost 6 bases and J lost 4, with 10 bases in between. The CDR3 length is 13 residues. Per the germline V gene, CDR1 is SNHLY and CDR2 is FYNNEI. CDR3: CASSRIGNQPQHF. In DNA form, the CDR3 reads TGTGCCAGCAGCCGTATCGGGAATCAGCCCCAGCATTTT.

V usage is TRBV4-1 and J usage is TRBJ2-1; a possible D gene is TRBD2 (6 bases). The ends were cut back, 2 bases at V and 4 bases at J, with 12 bases in the middle. Looked up from germline, CDR1 is MGHRA and CDR2 is YSYEKL. The CDR3 consists of 15 residues. Here the CDR3 DNA reads TGCGCCAGCAGCCAACCCAGGGAGGCTTACAATGAGCAGTTCTTC. Encoded protein: CASSQPREAYNEQFF.

This clone was observed a few times. The chain is built from TRBV29-1 and TRBJ2-3, with unresolved D. V lost 5 bases to trimming and J lost 1 base, with 10 bases between them. Germline CDR1 SQVTM, CDR2 ANQGSEA. CDR3 length: 13 amino acids. The CDR3: CSVQDQGTDTQYF. The CDR3 region has the DNA TGCAGCGTTCAGGATCAGGGCACAGATACGCAGTATTTT.

The gene calls are TRBV4-1 and TRBJ1-5; no firm D call. This CDR3 is built from 16 residues. Germline CDR1 is MGHRA and CDR2 is YSYEKL. V was trimmed by 0 bases and J by 6 bases, leaving 15 bases between them. In DNA, the CDR3 is TGCGCCAGCAGCCAAGAAGAATGGGAGGCAGGTCAGCCCCAGCATTTT. It yields the protein CASSQEEWEAGQPQHF.

This clone appeared many times. This chain uses TRBV29-1 with TRBJ1-1; weak D call: TRBD1 (6 bases). This CDR3 has 14 amino acids. With 6 bases removed from V and 2 bases from J, the gap between germline ends came to 16 bases. Germline V gene sequence: CDR1 SQVTM, CDR2 ANQGSEA. The chain's CDR3 is CSVLDPGHNTEAFF. In nucleotides, the CDR3 is TGCAGCGTCTTAGACCCGGGACACAACACTGAAGCTTTCTTT.